What follows describes a single T cell receptor (beta chain). The V gene lost 1 base and the J gene lost 4 bases, with 8 bases spanning the gap. The CDR3 sequence is 13 residues long. Germline-derived CDR1 and CDR2 are LGHNA and YSLEER. An immunoSEQ assay, version v3.0, was performed at survey level. Repertoires were generated with immunoSEQ multiplex PCR, while TCRdb's copy carries only in-frame clones and drops some. Among about 25,000 clones listed, almost 90% were seen once. This specimen comes from a study of long-term antiretroviral therapy in people with HIV. Background on the study: By about a decade, the earliest samples predate the 2015 immediate-ART recommendation.

The sequences come from unsorted PBMCs, collected more than 4.3 years after starting antiretroviral therapy. The chain joins TRBV4-3 to TRBJ2-7, with D perhaps matching TRBD1 (6 bases). This sequence was found in a man aged 30 to 45 with HIV. CDR3 sequence reads: CASSQVGTYEQYF. The CDR3 nucleotides read TGCGCCAGCAGCCAAGTCGGGACATACGAGCAGTACTTC.